One T cell receptor beta chain is described in this entry. Antigen unknown. The data were obtained in a study of beta chain features in type 1 diabetes. Findings and limits, study-wide: People with Type 1 diabetes carried modestly yet significantly shorter TCRB CDR3s in all four CD4+ subsets. The study found fewer insertions and more deletions at VDJ junctions in type 1 diabetes patients.

Isolated RNA was reverse transcribed in full, so expressed TCRB transcripts were sequenced. Libraries were prepared by immunoSEQ multiplex PCR; TCRdb keeps only in-frame clonotypes and omits some of them. The table includes about 650,000 clones, 9.5% to 15% detected once. This sequence originates from a man aged 30 to 45 with type 1 diabetes. The sample was naive CD4+ T cells from blood.

CDR3: CASSSIRDRGRDEQFF. CDR3 bases: TGTGCCAGCAGCTCGATCCGGGACAGGGGGCGGGATGAGCAGTTCTTC. The V call is TRBV7-2, the J call TRBJ2-1, with 12 bases identical to TRBD1. The CDR3 length is 16 residues. Unmatched junction bases numbered 9, after V lost 4 bases and J lost 8 bases. The germline V gene encodes CDR1 SGHTA and CDR2 FQGNSA. The full variable domain, completed using reference TRBV7-2 and TRBJ2-1, is GAGVSQSPSNKVTEKGKDVELRCDPISGHTALYWYRQSLGQGLEFLIYFQGNSAPDKSGLPSDRFSAERTGGSVSTLTIQRTQQEDSAVYLCASSSIRDRGRDEQFFGPGTRLTVL.